Following are 13 T cell receptor beta chains from one sample sequenced in a study of shared T cell receptors in the human thymus. Some clones are missing from TCRdb's copy, which holds only in-frame ones; the method was immunoSEQ multiplex PCR. The sample includes approximately 490,000 clones, around 82% of them seen just once. The same specimen was also included in a second study, on human thymus T cells.

Material: thymocytes. Receptors originate from a boy in the first two years of life with a congenital heart defect.

The chain employs TRBV7-6 and TRBJ1-4; TRBD1 agrees at 8 bases. The CDR3 consists of 16 residues. Germline assignment: CDR1 SGHVS and CDR2 FNYEAQ. With V trimmed by 3 bases and J by 4 bases, 7 bases remained unmatched. The CDR3: CASSFRTGPINEKLFF. CDR3 nucleotide sequence: TGTGCCAGCAGCTTCCGGACAGGGCCGATTAATGAAAAACTGTTTTTT. The complete variable domain, with remaining parts taken from reference TRBV7-6 and TRBJ1-4, reads GAGVSQSPRYKVTKRGQDVALRCDPISGHVSLYWYRQALGQGPEFLTYFNYEAQQDKSGLPNDRFSAERPEGSISTLTIQRTEQRDSAMYRCASSFRTGPINEKLFFGSGTQLSVL.

The V and J genes are TRBV4-3 and TRBJ1-3; a possible D gene is TRBD1 (5 bases). Trimming stripped 0 bases from V and 0 bases from J, with 15 bases between. The CDR3 loop spans 18 amino acids. Germline assignment: CDR1 LGHNA and CDR2 YSLEER. CDR3 sequence (DNA): TGCGCCAGCAGCCAAGACTTGGGGGGGTCAAGCTCTGGAAACACCATATATTTT. It translates to CASSQDLGGSSSGNTIYF.

This clone is a singleton in its sample. J is TRBJ2-2 and V is TRBV19, with D tentatively TRBD1 (5 bases). The V end lost 10 bases, the J end lost 1 base, and 13 bases lay between the germline ends. Germline CDR1 reads LNHDA; CDR2 reads SQIVND (reference sequence). The CDR3 length is 14 residues. The CDR3 reads CATPGQGNTGELFF. The CDR3 DNA sequence: TGTGCCACCCCCGGGCAGGGGAACACCGGGGAGCTGTTTTTT.

This clone has more than one count but fewer than ten. The chain links TRBV29-1 to TRBJ1-1; the match to TRBD1 covers 9 bases. The V gene's germline CDR1 is SQVTM and CDR2 ANQGSEA. V shed 4 bases and J 6 bases; nucleotides not matched to a gene: 9. There are 14 residues in the CDR3. The CDR3 protein is CSVGGTGNPAEAFF. CDR3 sequence (DNA): TGCAGCGTTGGCGGGACAGGGAATCCAGCTGAAGCTTTCTTT.

The rearrangement links TRBV29-1 to TRBJ2-5; TRBD2 agrees at 8 bases. The CDR3 is made up of 12 amino acids. The V gene's germline CDR1 is SQVTM and CDR2 ANQGSEA. Losses at the gene ends were 0 bases for V and 12 bases for J; bases not matched to a gene: 6. The CDR3: CSVEDRGGGEYF. The DNA of the CDR3 is TGCAGCGTTGAAGATCGGGGGGGTGGAGAGTACTTC. Using reference TRBV29-1 and TRBJ2-5 for the parts outside the CDR3, the full variable domain is SAVISQKPSRDICQRGTSLTIQCQVDSQVTMMFWYRQQPGQSLTLIATANQGSEATYESGFVIDKFPISRPNLTFSTLTVSNMSPEDSSIYLCSVEDRGGGEYFGPGTRLLVL.

V gene TRBV12-5 combines with J gene TRBJ1-3; the D gene is possibly TRBD1 (5 bases). The CDR3 has 15 amino acids. Per germline, CDR1 LGHNT and CDR2 FRNRAP. Trimming cost V 2 bases and J 3 bases, with 11 bases left between them. Written as DNA, the CDR3 is TGTGCTAGTGGTTTGTACCGGGACTTTGGAAACACCATATATTTT. It specifies CASGLYRDFGNTIYF. The full variable domain, rest sourced from reference TRBV12-5 and TRBJ1-3, is DARVTQTPRHKVTEMGQEVTMRCQPILGHNTVFWYRQTMMQGLELLAYFRNRAPLDDSGMPKDRFSAEMPDATLATLKIQPSEPRDSAVYFCASGLYRDFGNTIYFGEGSWLTVV.

The gene calls are TRBV27 and TRBJ2-7; TRBD2 agrees at 9 bases. There are 16 residues in the CDR3. V gave up 3 bases and J gave up 3 bases; unmatched junction bases: 9. The germline V gene has CDR1 MNHEY and CDR2 SMNVEV (reference sequence). The CDR3 DNA follows: TGTGCCAGCAGTTTTGTTAGCGGGAGCCTCTACTACGAGCAGTACTTC. Translation: CASSFVSGSLYYEQYF.

The chain couples TRBV4-3 to TRBJ2-7; D perhaps matches TRBD1 (5 bases). V was shortened by 1 base and J by 5 bases, with 21 bases between the two germline ends. CDR1 is LGHNA and CDR2 is YSLEER in the germline V gene. This CDR3 region has 17 residues. CDR3 DNA: TGCGCCAGCAGCCAAGCCTGGCGCCGGAGACAGTTCGACGAGCAGTACTTC. Translating gives CASSQAWRRRQFDEQYF.

The CDR3 here is CAWSLSVEQFF. In nucleotides, the CDR3 is TGTGCCTGGAGCCTATCGGTGGAGCAGTTCTTC. V is TRBV30 and J is TRBJ2-1; D gene unclear. The CDR3 extends over 11 amino acids. Germline lookup yields CDR1 GTSNPN and CDR2 SVGIG (reference sequence). V was shortened by 3 bases and J by 10 bases, with 10 bases between the two germline ends.

This clone was observed a handful of times. The chain has TRBV5-1 and TRBJ2-5; 7 bases agree with TRBD1. The V segment lost 1 base and the J segment 5 bases; nucleotides outside the gene matches: 11. CDR1 is SGHRS, CDR2 YFSETQ, per germline. The CDR3 totals 16 residues. The CDR3 sequence is CASSLPGVAGGETQYF. As DNA, the CDR3 is TGCGCCAGCAGCTTGCCCGGGGTAGCAGGGGGTGAGACCCAGTACTTC.

This chain connects TRBV11-3 to TRBJ2-1, with 14 bases identical to TRBD2. The germline V gene has CDR1 SGHNT and CDR2 YENEEA. The CDR3 covers 16 residues. V lost 5 bases to trimming and J lost 8 bases; unmatched junction nucleotides: 8. This CDR3 is CASSTGLAGGGHEQFF. The CDR3 bases are TGTGCCAGCAGCACAGGACTAGCGGGAGGTGGGCATGAGCAGTTCTTC.

The chain is built from TRBV6-5 and TRBJ1-2, with a possible D match to TRBD1 (6 bases). With 6 bases removed from V and 4 bases from J, the gap between germline ends came to 12 bases. The germline V gene encodes CDR1 MNHEY and CDR2 SVGAGI. The CDR3 contains 13 residues. The CDR3 bases are TGTGCCAGCAGCCGTACAGGGCCCTATGGCTACACCTTC. Encoded protein: CASSRTGPYGYTF.

V gene TRBV29-1 combines with J gene TRBJ2-7; tentative D call: TRBD1 (6 bases). Trimming took off 7 bases at V and 5 bases at J, with 18 bases between the two ends. CDR3 length equals 13 residues. CDR1 and CDR2 from the germline V gene are SQVTM and ANQGSEA. CDR3 coding DNA: TGCAGCGCCTGGGGGCTAGTGAGTGACGAGCAGTACTTC. Protein: CSAWGLVSDEQYF.